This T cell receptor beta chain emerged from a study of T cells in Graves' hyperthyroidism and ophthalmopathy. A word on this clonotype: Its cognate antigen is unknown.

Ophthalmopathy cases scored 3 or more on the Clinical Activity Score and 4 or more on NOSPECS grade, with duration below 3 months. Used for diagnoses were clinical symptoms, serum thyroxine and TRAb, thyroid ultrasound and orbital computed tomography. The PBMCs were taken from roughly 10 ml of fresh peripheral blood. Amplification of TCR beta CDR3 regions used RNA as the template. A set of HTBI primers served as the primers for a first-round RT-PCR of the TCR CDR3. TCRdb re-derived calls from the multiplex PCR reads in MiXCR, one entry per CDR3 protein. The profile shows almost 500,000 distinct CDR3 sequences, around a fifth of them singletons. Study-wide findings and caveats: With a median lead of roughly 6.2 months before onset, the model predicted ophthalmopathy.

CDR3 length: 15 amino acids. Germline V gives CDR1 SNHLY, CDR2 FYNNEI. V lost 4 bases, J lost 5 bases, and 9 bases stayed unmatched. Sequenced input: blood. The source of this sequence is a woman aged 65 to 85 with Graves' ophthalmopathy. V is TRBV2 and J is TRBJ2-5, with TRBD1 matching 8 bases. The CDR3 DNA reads TGTGCCAGCAGTGTTGGGCAGGGGGCCGTGGAGACCCAGTACTTC. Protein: CASSVGQGAVETQYF.